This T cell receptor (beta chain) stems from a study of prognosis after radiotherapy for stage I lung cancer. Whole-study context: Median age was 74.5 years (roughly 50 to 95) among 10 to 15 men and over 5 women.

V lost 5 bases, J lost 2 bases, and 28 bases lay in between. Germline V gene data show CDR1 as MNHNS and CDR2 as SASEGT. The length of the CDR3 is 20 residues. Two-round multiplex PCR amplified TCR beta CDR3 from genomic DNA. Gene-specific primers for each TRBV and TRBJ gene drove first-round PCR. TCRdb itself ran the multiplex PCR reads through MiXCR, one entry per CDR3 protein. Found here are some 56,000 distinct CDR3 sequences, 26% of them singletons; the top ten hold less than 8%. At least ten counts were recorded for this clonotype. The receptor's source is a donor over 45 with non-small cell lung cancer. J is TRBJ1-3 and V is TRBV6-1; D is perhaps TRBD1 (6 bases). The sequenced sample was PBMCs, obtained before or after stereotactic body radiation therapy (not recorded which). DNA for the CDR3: TGTGCCAGCAGTAAGGACAGCCGATTCGGACGAGAGGGACCTGGAAACACCATATATTTT. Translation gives CASSKDSRFGREGPGNTIYF.